The rows below give T cell receptor beta chains drawn from one sample of a study of blood T cell repertoires in COVID-19. Sequenced by immunoSEQ multiplex PCR; TCRdb stores in-frame clones only, minus some. The repertoire includes around 480,000 clones, about 87% of them detected once, and roughly 13% sits in the top ten. The sequencing input was peripheral blood. These receptors came from a woman in her fifties or sixties with COVID-19, enrolled during active disease. CDR3s include the opening cysteine and the closing phenylalanine or tryptophan. Fields, in order: D gene, clone size, J gene, V gene, CDR3 DNA, CDR3 protein. D genes are given only for firm matches. Clone size appears in some rows only: once, few, many, or a class for an expanded clone.

TRBD1,.,TRBJ2-7,TRBV5-6,TGTGCCAGCAGCTTAACAGGGGGAGCCTACGAGCAGTACTTC,CASSLTGGAYEQYF
.,.,TRBJ1-1,TRBV7-8,TGTGCCAGCAGCTTAGCGGCAGGGTACACTGAAGCTTTCTTT,CASSLAAGYTEAFF
TRBD1,.,TRBJ1-1,TRBV18,TGTGCCAGCTCACCTCAGGGGGAGAACACTGAAGCTTTCTTT,CASSPQGENTEAFF
TRBD1,.,TRBJ2-7,TRBV15,TGTGCCACCAGTGCCGCCCCTCCCCACAGGGGGTCCTACGAGCAGTACTTC,CATSAAPPHRGSYEQYF
.,.,TRBJ1-6,TRBV30,TGTGCCTGGAGTGTCCCCTATTCGAGCTCCTATAATTCACCCCTCCACTTT,CAWSVPYSSSYNSPLHF
TRBD2,.,TRBJ2-3,TRBV24-1,TGTGCCACCAGTCCTACGACTAGCGGGGGGAGGACAGATACGCAGTATTTT,CATSPTTSGGRTDTQYF
.,.,TRBJ2-3,TRBV10-2,TGCGCCAGCAGTGTAGGGGGTGCCACAGATACGCAGTATTTT,CASSVGGATDTQYF
.,once,TRBJ2-1,TRBV11-2,TGTGCCAGCAGCCAACAGGGTCTCAATGAGCAGTTCTTC,CASSQQGLNEQFF
TRBD1,once,TRBJ1-1,TRBV27,TGTGCCAGCACCCGGGACAGGACGAACACTGAAGCTTTCTTT,CASTRDRTNTEAFF
.,.,TRBJ1-1,TRBV7-2,TGTGCCAGCAGCTTAGTAGGCCGGGGGTGGATTGGTGAAGCTTTCTTT,CASSLVGRGWIGEAFF
TRBD1,.,TRBJ1-6,TRBV7-3,TGTGCCAGCAGCCCGGGACAGGGGACTTCACCCCTCCACTTT,CASSPGQGTSPLHF
.,.,TRBJ1-5,TRBV2,TGTGCCAGCAGTTGGAAGGGAGATCTACAGCCCCAGCATTTT,CASSWKGDLQPQHF
.,.,TRBJ2-5,TRBV19,TGTGCCAGTAGTCCTCGAGAGGGAGCGAGTGAGACCCAGTACTTC,CASSPREGASETQYF
.,.,TRBJ1-1,TRBV12-3/TRBV12-4,TGTGCCAGCAGTTTTGCAGGGGACACTGAAGCTTTCTTT,CASSFAGDTEAFF
.,.,TRBJ1-5,TRBV7-7,TGTGCCGCTGAAGGGGGACCACCTCCCAATCAGCCCCAGCATTTT,CAAEGGPPPNQPQHF
.,.,TRBJ1-1,TRBV30,TGTGCCTGGAGTGTACCGCAGGGTTGGACTGAAGCTTTCTTT,CAWSVPQGWTEAFF
.,.,TRBJ1-1,TRBV6-5,TGTGCCAGCAGGAAGGGGTCCCAGGCCCCCACTGAAGCTTTCTTT,CASRKGSQAPTEAFF
.,.,TRBJ1-5,TRBV19,TGTGCCAGTAGGTATAGCAATCAGCCCCAGCATTTT,CASRYSNQPQHF
TRBD1,.,TRBJ1-2,TRBV19,TGTGCCAGTACCCCTCCCGGCACAGGGGCCTCGCCGTATGGCTACACCTTC,CASTPPGTGASPYGYTF
.,.,TRBJ2-1,TRBV11-2,TGTGCCAGCAGCCCCAGACTCGACAATGAGCAGTTCTTC,CASSPRLDNEQFF
.,.,TRBJ1-5,TRBV6-5,TGTGCCAGCTTAGAGGGCGAAAGCGGCAATCAGCCCCAGCATTTT,CASLEGESGNQPQHF
.,.,TRBJ1-1,TRBV19,TGTGCCAGTAGTATATTTGCGGCCATGAACACTGAAGCTTTCTTT,CASSIFAAMNTEAFF
TRBD1,.,TRBJ1-1,TRBV6-1,TGTGCCAGCAGTGACAGGGGGGTCAAGATAGGTTTCTTT,CASSDRGVKIGFF
TRBD1,.,TRBJ2-7,TRBV27,TGTGCCAGCAGTTTGGCCGGGACAGCACAGTACTTC,CASSLAGTAQYF
TRBD2,.,TRBJ2-4,TRBV19,TGTGCCAGTAGCCCAGCGGGGGGGGGAACCAAAAACATTCAGTACTTC,CASSPAGGGTKNIQYF
.,.,TRBJ1-1,TRBV12-3/TRBV12-4,TGTGCCAGCAGACGGGGTAACACTGAAGCTTTCTTT,CASRRGNTEAFF
TRBD2,.,TRBJ2-3,TRBV7-6,TGTGCCAGCAGCCACAAGGGAGGGAGGAGGACAGATACGCAGTATTTT,CASSHKGGRRTDTQYF
.,.,TRBJ1-1,TRBV9,TGTGCCAGCAGCGTAGAGGGACAGAACACTGAAGCTTTCTTT,CASSVEGQNTEAFF
.,once,TRBJ2-7,TRBV5-5,TGTGCCAGCAGCTTGGGGGCCCAGGCCTACGAGCAGTACTTC,CASSLGAQAYEQYF
.,.,TRBJ1-1,TRBV4-2,TGTGCCAGCAGCCAAGGGTACAGGCGTGAAGCTTTCTTT,CASSQGYRREAFF
.,.,TRBJ1-5,TRBV24-1,TGTGCCACCAGTGATTTCTGGAGCGGTCAGCCCCAGCATTTT,CATSDFWSGQPQHF
TRBD1,.,TRBJ2-6,TRBV9,TGTGCCAGCAGCGGACAGGGGATGACTGGGGCCAACGTCCTGACTTTC,CASSGQGMTGANVLTF
TRBD1,.,TRBJ2-7,TRBV5-5,TGTGCCAGCAGCTACCGGGACAGGGATATGTACGAGCAGTACTTC,CASSYRDRDMYEQYF
TRBD1,.,TRBJ1-2,TRBV9,TGTGCCAGCAGCTTGTCGACAGGGGGCAGCTATGGCTACACCTTC,CASSLSTGGSYGYTF
.,.,TRBJ2-7,TRBV5-1,TGCGCCAGCAGCTTGGTCGGGTCTGCCCCCTACGAGCAGTACTTC,CASSLVGSAPYEQYF
.,.,TRBJ1-2,TRBV6-5,TGTGCCAGCAGGACGCCGAGGGGGGGGAACTATGGCTACACCTTC,CASRTPRGGNYGYTF
TRBD2,few,TRBJ2-5,TRBV4-1,TGCGCCAGCAGCCGAGCGCGGGGGGGGGCTGATGAGACCCAGTACTTC,CASSRARGGADETQYF
.,.,TRBJ2-3,TRBV5-5,TGTGCCAGCAGCTTGGAAGGTCTGAGGGCAGATACGCAGTATTTT,CASSLEGLRADTQYF
.,few,TRBJ2-1,TRBV29-1,TGCAGCGTGTCCGGGACTTCGACCTACAATGAGCAGTTCTTC,CSVSGTSTYNEQFF
TRBD2,.,TRBJ2-3,TRBV7-9,TGTGCCAGCAGCTTAGACCTAGCGGGGGGCACAGATACGCAGTATTTT,CASSLDLAGGTDTQYF
.,once,TRBJ1-2,TRBV6-5,TGTGCCAGCAGCCCAACAGGATATGGCTACACCTTC,CASSPTGYGYTF
.,.,TRBJ1-2,TRBV12-5,TGTGCTAGTGGTTTGGTTTACAGGGTCGGCGGCTACACCTTC,CASGLVYRVGGYTF
TRBD1,.,TRBJ2-7,TRBV19,TGTGCCAGTAGTTCAGGGACAGGGGGTTCCTACGAGCAGTACTTC,CASSSGTGGSYEQYF
TRBD1,.,TRBJ2-7,TRBV19,TGTGCCAGTAGTGCCCGGGACAGGGACCTATTTTTC,CASSARDRDLFF
.,once,TRBJ2-7,TRBV6-6,TGTGCCAGCAGCCCTGATTTGGCGCAGTACTTC,CASSPDLAQYF
TRBD2,.,TRBJ2-3,TRBV3-1/TRBV3-2,TGTGCCAGCAGCCAAGATAGACTAGCCGGAGATACGCAGTATTTT,CASSQDRLAGDTQYF
.,.,TRBJ1-1,TRBV27,TGTGCCAACTCGGGGGGGGGTGTCACTGAAGCTTTCTTT,CANSGGGVTEAFF
TRBD2,.,TRBJ2-7,TRBV5-1,TGCGCCAGCAGCGTCGGGGGGTCAAACTACGAGCAGTACTTC,CASSVGGSNYEQYF
.,.,TRBJ1-4,TRBV29-1,TGCAGCGTCGCGGACAGCAATGAAAAACTGTTTTTT,CSVADSNEKLFF